The entry that follows covers one T cell receptor (beta chain) sequence. This entry comes from a study of blood T cell repertoires in COVID-19. Authors' processing steps: Estimation of nucleated cell counts was performed using reference gene primer amplification. Produced via immunoSEQ multiplex PCR; TCRdb's table is partial and in-frame only. The V and J calls and the clone size are those of that table, but D and trimming were determined from the DNA. The table records 65,000 to 85,000 clones, 65% to 90% of them present only once. The sequence came from an elderly man with COVID-19, enrolled during active disease. The sample taken for sequencing was peripheral blood.

The CDR3 DNA reads as TGTGCCAGCAACAGGGGAGGTGATCAGCCCCAGCATTTT. Encoded protein: CASNRGGDQPQHF. The V gene is TRBV7-9, the J gene TRBJ1-5, with TRBD1 matching over 7 bases. This CDR3 has 13 amino acids. Germline V gene lookup returns CDR1 SEHNR and CDR2 FQNEAQ (reference sequence). V dropped 7 bases and J dropped 5; count of bases not matched to a gene: 5. The variable domain in full, completed from reference TRBV7-9 and TRBJ1-5, reads DTGVSQNPRHKITKRGQNVTFRCDPISEHNRLYWYRQTLGQGPEFLTYFQNEAQLEKSRLLSDRFSAERPKGSFSTLEIQRTEQGDSAMYLCASNRGGDQPQHFGDGTRLSIL.